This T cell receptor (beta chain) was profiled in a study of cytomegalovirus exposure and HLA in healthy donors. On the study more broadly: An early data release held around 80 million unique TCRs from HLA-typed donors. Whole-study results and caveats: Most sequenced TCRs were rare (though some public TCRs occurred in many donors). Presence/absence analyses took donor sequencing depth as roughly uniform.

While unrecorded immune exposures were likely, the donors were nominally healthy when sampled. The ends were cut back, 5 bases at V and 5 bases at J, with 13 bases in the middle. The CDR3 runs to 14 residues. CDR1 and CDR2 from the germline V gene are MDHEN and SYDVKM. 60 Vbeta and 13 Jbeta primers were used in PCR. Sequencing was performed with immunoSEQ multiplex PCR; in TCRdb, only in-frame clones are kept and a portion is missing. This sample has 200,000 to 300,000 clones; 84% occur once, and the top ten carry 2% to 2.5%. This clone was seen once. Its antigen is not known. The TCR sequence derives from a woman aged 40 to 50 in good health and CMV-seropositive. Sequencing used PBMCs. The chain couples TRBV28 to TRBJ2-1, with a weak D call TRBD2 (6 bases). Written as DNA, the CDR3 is TGTGCCAGCAGTCCCCGGGACTCTAACAATGAGCAGTTCTTC. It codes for CASSPRDSNNEQFF.